This T cell receptor (beta chain) was recorded in a study of identical twins. This clonotype was seen repeatedly, ten times or more. The CDR3 loop spans 11 amino acids. Trimming cost V 6 bases and J 7 bases; bases outside gene matches: 1. Germline assignment: CDR1 SGHTA and CDR2 FQGNSA. A universal primer site came from template switching; cDNA carried unique molecular identifiers. From the 5' RACE reads, TCRdb called clonotypes with MiXCR, one entry per CDR3 protein. In the table there are 650,000 to 750,000 distinct CDR3 sequences, about 20% of which are singletons. The data were also submitted as part of a second study, on T cells expressing NK-cell markers. From that second work: The authors derived TCR beta repertoires from sorted CD3+CD56+NKG2C+, CD3+CD56+NKG2C- and CD3+CD56-NKG2C+ T cells. One of the eight sequenced donors was seronegative, whereas the other seven were HCMV-seropositive. Roughly 6 donors had dominant NKG2C+ clonotypes that comprised about 1.0-7.0% of their CD8+ T cells.

What was sequenced was PBMCs. The origin of this receptor is a woman aged 18-29 years in good health. The V gene is TRBV7-2, the J gene TRBJ1-1; 8 bases map to TRBD1. The CDR3 DNA follows: TGTGCCAGCAGGGGACAGGTTGAAGCTTTCTTT. Translation gives CASRGQVEAFF. Variable domain in full (rest from reference TRBV7-2 and TRBJ1-1): GAGVSQSPSNKVTEKGKDVELRCDPISGHTALYWYRQSLGQGLEFLIYFQGNSAPDKSGLPSDRFSAERTGGSVSTLTIQRTQQEDSAVYLCASRGQVEAFFGQGTRLTVV.